The present TCR beta chain was sequenced within a study of blood T cell repertoires in COVID-19. Whole-study context: Both acute and convalescent COVID-19 samples were obtained from the United States, Italy and Spain. T cells, B-cell-depleted T cells, or PBMCs provided the cDNA or gDNA that served as material.

Original processing notes: Researchers report that nucleated cell counts were estimated from reference gene primer amplification. Profiled with immunoSEQ multiplex PCR; TCRdb holds only in-frame clones, not every one. The V and J calls and clone size were taken over from that table, and D and trimming were inferred from the DNA. The sample shows over 200,000 clones, about 90% of them seen only once. The J segment lost 3 bases and the V segment lost 5 bases, leaving 3 bases of the junction unmatched. The CDR3 runs to 13 residues. Per germline, CDR1 SGHVS and CDR2 FNYEAQ. The sequencing sample was made of peripheral blood. The clonotype originates from a young woman who had recovered from COVID-19. The chain combines TRBV7-6 with TRBJ2-7; 8 bases agree with TRBD2. The CDR3 DNA reads as TGTGCCAGCAGCCTTAGCGGGGACTACGAGCAGTACTTC. It codes for CASSLSGDYEQYF.